The clone carrying this TCR beta chain has a count of ten or more. As yet, its antigen is unknown. Samples came from axillary lymph nodes draining the breast cancer. The entry originates in a study of breast tumors, draining lymph nodes, adjacent tissues. The study's findings and limits: The lymph node origin of tumor T cells was framed as consistent with a hypothesis, not demonstrated. Luminal-like breast cancer showed significantly higher tumor–nontumor repertoire similarity than basal-like. Tumors had less TCR diversity than lymph nodes, more than nontumor tissue. Most tumor T cells seemingly derive from lymph node, then expand in tumor.

In TCRdb, the multiplex PCR reads were re-called with MiXCR into one record per CDR3 protein. The top ten clones hold over 3.5% of a sample with some 230,000 distinct CDR3 sequences, under 35% of them seen once. Germline V gives CDR1 LNHDA, CDR2 SQIVND (reference sequence). The CDR3 extends over 12 amino acids. The V end lost 6 bases, the J end lost 5 bases, and 10 bases lay between the germline ends. Sample: axillary lymph node tissue. The J gene is TRBJ1-2, the V gene TRBV19; D gene uncertain. This clonotype was sampled from a female donor with breast cancer. Some clones in this sample may be carry-over from other donors' samples. The CDR3 bases are TGTGCCAGTAGCCTCGACAAGTATGGCTACACCTTC. This sequence encodes CASSLDKYGYTF.